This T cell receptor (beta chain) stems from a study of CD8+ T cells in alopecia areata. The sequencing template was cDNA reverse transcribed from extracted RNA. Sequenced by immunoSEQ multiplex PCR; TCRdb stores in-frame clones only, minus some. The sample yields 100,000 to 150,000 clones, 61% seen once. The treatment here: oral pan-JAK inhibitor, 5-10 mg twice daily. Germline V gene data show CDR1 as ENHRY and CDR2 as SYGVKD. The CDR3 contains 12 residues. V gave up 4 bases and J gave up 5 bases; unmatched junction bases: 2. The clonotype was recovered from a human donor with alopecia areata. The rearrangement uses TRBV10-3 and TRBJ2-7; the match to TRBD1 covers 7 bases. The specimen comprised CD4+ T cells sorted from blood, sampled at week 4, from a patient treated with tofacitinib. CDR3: CAISGQGDEQYF. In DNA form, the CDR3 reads TGTGCCATCAGTGGACAGGGTGACGAGCAGTACTTC.